Following are 10 T cell receptor beta chains from one sample sequenced in a study of blood T cell repertoires in COVID-19. The repertoire was sequenced with immunoSEQ multiplex PCR; TCRdb's copy has only in-frame clones and lacks some. Counted here are about 180,000 clones, 80% to 90% occurring once; the ten biggest clones make up 1.5% to 2%. The sample consisted of peripheral blood. The receptors here all came from a man aged 18 to 29 who had recovered from COVID-19.

The genes are TRBV3-1 (or the pseudogene TRBV3-2) and TRBJ2-3, with D maybe TRBD1 (5 bases). The V end was cut by 1 base, the J end by 1 base, with 6 bases between. The CDR3 has 14 residues. Germline assignment: CDR1 LGHDT and CDR2 YNNKEL (reference sequence). The CDR3 loop is CASSQARGTDTQYF. The CDR3 DNA sequence: TGTGCCAGCAGCCAAGCCAGGGGCACAGATACGCAGTATTTT.

This chain joins TRBV27 and TRBJ2-3; the D gene is possibly TRBD2 (5 bases). The germline V gene encodes CDR1 MNHEY and CDR2 SMNVEV (reference sequence). V dropped 4 bases and J dropped 2 bases, with 13 bases sitting between them. The CDR3 contains 15 residues. The CDR3 DNA reads as TGTGCCAGCAGTTGGACTGTCCCGGACACAGATACGCAGTATTTT. Protein: CASSWTVPDTDTQYF.

The chain uses TRBV9 and TRBJ2-3, with 13 bases matching TRBD2. CDR3 length equals 16 residues. After removal of 4 bases from V and 5 bases from J, the junction contained 7 bases not matched to a gene. Germline lookup yields CDR1 SGDLS and CDR2 YYNGEE. This CDR3 reads CASSKLAGGPGDTQYF. The CDR3 DNA reads TGTGCCAGCAGCAAACTAGCGGGAGGGCCAGGAGATACGCAGTATTTT.

CDR3: CASSQGQGQETQYF. The CDR3 DNA reads TGTGCCAGCAGCCAAGGGCAGGGGCAAGAGACCCAGTACTTC. The chain employs TRBV3-1 (or the pseudogene TRBV3-2) and TRBJ2-5, with a tentative D call TRBD1 (6 bases). The CDR3 length is 14 residues. CDR1 is LGHDT, CDR2 YNNKEL, per germline (reference sequence). V lost 1 base, J lost 2 bases, and 8 bases lay in between.

This clone was detected a few times. This rearrangement joins TRBV7-8 to TRBJ2-4; maybe TRBD2 (6 bases). V dropped 1 base and J dropped 9 bases, with 10 bases sitting between them. Germline lookup yields CDR1 SGHVS and CDR2 FQNEAQ. This CDR3 spans 13 amino acids. CDR3 in amino acids: CASSLGDGSIQYF. As DNA, the CDR3 is TGTGCCAGCAGCTTAGGCGACGGGAGCATTCAGTACTTC.

V gene TRBV28 combines with J gene TRBJ2-1; a weak D match, TRBD1 (6 bases). Germline V gene data show CDR1 as MDHEN and CDR2 as SYDVKM. The V end was cut by 7 bases, the J end by 9 bases, with 25 bases between. CDR3 size: 16 residues. In DNA, the CDR3 is TGTGCCAGCACGCTTTTACCGCGAAGAGACAGGTCTGAGCAGTTCTTC. It is translated as CASTLLPRRDRSEQFF. The complete variable domain, with remaining parts taken from reference TRBV28 and TRBJ2-1, reads DVKVTQSSRYLVKRTGEKVFLECVQDMDHENMFWYRQDPGLGLRLIYFSYDVKMKEKGDIPEGYSVSREKKERFSLILESASTNQTSMYLCASTLLPRRDRSEQFFGPGTRLTVL.

The chain joins TRBV19 to TRBJ2-1, with a tentative D call TRBD2 (5 bases). Germline assignment: CDR1 LNHDA and CDR2 SQIVND (reference sequence). This CDR3 has 16 residues. Trimming removed 3 bases at V and 7 bases at J, with 19 bases between. CDR3 region: CASSISHKTPGNEQFF. CDR3 bases: TGTGCCAGTAGTATCAGTCACAAAACTCCGGGGAATGAGCAGTTCTTC.

The V gene is TRBV27, the J gene TRBJ2-7; 8 bases fit TRBD2. The CDR3 sequence is 15 residues long. In germline, CDR1 is MNHEY, CDR2 SMNVEV (reference sequence). V dropped 6 bases and J dropped 4; count of bases not matched to a gene: 11. CDR3 sequence: CASSPEASGLYEQYF. CDR3 nucleotides: TGTGCCAGCAGCCCCGAGGCTAGCGGGTTATACGAGCAGTACTTC.

This chain joins TRBV28 and TRBJ1-2, with a possible D match to TRBD1 (5 bases). Germline CDR1 reads MDHEN; CDR2 reads SYDVKM. The V gene lost 7 bases and the J gene lost 2 bases, with 20 bases spanning the gap. The CDR3 is made up of 16 amino acids. This CDR3 reads CASTPPLGRENYGYTF. The CDR3 DNA follows: TGTGCCAGCACACCCCCCCTGGGCAGGGAAAACTATGGCTACACCTTC.

In DNA, the CDR3 is TGTGCCAGCAGCCCGTCCTCCTACGAGCAGTACTTC. Translating it yields CASSPSSYEQYF. The chain uses TRBV12-3 or TRBV12-4 and TRBJ2-7, with D unresolved. The CDR3 runs to 12 residues. Trimming took 6 bases from V and 0 from J, leaving 6 bases between them.